This entry describes one T cell receptor (beta chain). Method: immunoSEQ multiplex PCR; TCRdb's copy keeps in-frame clones and lacks some. The sample holds some 120,000 clones; over 75% are singletons and the top ten take approximately 2%. The data were obtained in a study of radiation and T cells in renal cell carcinoma. Time point denoted: blood 2 weeks post-SBRT. Treatment specified: 15 Gy SBRT to primary tumor, nephrectomy 4 weeks later. The patient's renal cell carcinoma had clear cell pathology. This sample comprised blood, obtained from a patient whose treatment included radiotherapy and nephrectomy. The clonotype was recovered from a woman aged 55-70 years with renal cell carcinoma.

The CDR3 DNA is TGTGCCAGCAGTGAACGTAACGGACCCCTCCACTTT. Translating it yields CASSERNGPLHF. The chain uses TRBV6-1 and TRBJ1-6; no reliable D call. Germline CDR1 and CDR2: MNHNS and SASEGT. V was clipped by 2 bases and J by 12 bases, with 8 bases between them. This CDR3 comprises 12 residues.